A single sample gave rise to the 14 T cell receptor beta chains below, sequenced in a study of blood T cell repertoires in COVID-19. Some clones are missing from TCRdb's copy, which holds only in-frame ones; the method was immunoSEQ multiplex PCR. The repertoire holds about 190,000 clones, with about 90% as singletons. Specimen: peripheral blood. These receptors came from a middle-aged man with acute or convalescent COVID-19.

The chain joins TRBV11-3 to TRBJ2-7, with 7 nucleotides matching TRBD2. The CDR3 is made up of 15 amino acids. V gave up 5 bases and J gave up 4 bases; unmatched junction bases: 11. Per germline, CDR1 SGHNT and CDR2 YENEEA. The CDR3 bases are TGTGCCAGCAGCAATTACGCGGGAGAAACGTACGAGCAGTACTTC. This codes for CASSNYAGETYEQYF.

In DNA form, the CDR3 reads TGTGCCAGCAGTCGGACTAGCGGGAGTACCGAGACCCAGTACTTC. Amino acid sequence: CASSRTSGSTETQYF. The chain links TRBV7-2 to TRBJ2-5; TRBD2 matches at 13 bases. The CDR3 length is 15 residues. The trim removed 6 bases at V and 5 bases at J, leaving 6 bases unmatched. CDR1 SGHTA and CDR2 FQGNSA come from the germline V gene.

The genes are TRBV28 and TRBJ2-5, with 10 bases fitting TRBD2. The germline V gene encodes CDR1 MDHEN and CDR2 SYDVKM. V dropped 8 bases and J dropped 2; count of bases not matched to a gene: 17. The CDR3 consists of 18 residues. The CDR3 spells CASGSRVLAGVRQETQYF. The DNA for the CDR3 is TGTGCCAGCGGGTCCCGTGTTCTAGCGGGAGTAAGACAAGAGACCCAGTACTTC.

This chain uses TRBV7-2 with TRBJ2-2, with D perhaps matching TRBD1 (7 bases). Germline V gene sequence: CDR1 SGHTA, CDR2 FQGNSA. V was cut by 5 bases and J by 0 bases, with 10 bases left in between. The CDR3 is made up of 15 amino acids. CDR3 sequence (DNA): TGTGCCAGCAGCCCCAGGGGGGCGAACACCGGGGAGCTGTTTTTT. It codes for CASSPRGANTGELFF.

The V and J genes are TRBV14 and TRBJ1-2; D call uncertain. V lost 4 bases, J lost 1 base, and 7 bases lay in between. CDR3 size: 13 residues. Germline lookup yields CDR1 SGHDN and CDR2 FVKESK. CDR3 bases: TGTGCCAGCAGCCGACAACTTAACTATGGCTACACCTTC. This gives the protein CASSRQLNYGYTF.

The chain is built from TRBV23-1 and TRBJ1-5, with 7 bases fitting TRBD1. TRBV23-1 is reported as an ORF; its role is uncertain. The V and J ends lost 7 bases and 5 bases, in that order; junction bases with no gene match: 11. The CDR3 contains 15 residues. The CDR3 sequence is CASTPGTEQYQPQHF. The CDR3 bases are TGCGCCAGCACTCCCGGGACAGAGCAATATCAGCCCCAGCATTTT.

This chain joins TRBV5-6 and TRBJ1-5; 7 bases are shared with TRBD1. V trimming: 3 bases; J trimming: 7 bases; junction bases outside the gene matches: 1. Germline lookup yields CDR1 SGHDT and CDR2 YYEEEE. There are 12 residues in the CDR3. CDR3 DNA: TGTGCCAGCAGCTACAGGGGACAGCCCCAGCATTTT. Its protein is CASSYRGQPQHF.

The chain recombines TRBV28 with TRBJ2-1; the match to TRBD2 covers 8 bases. The CDR3 consists of 17 residues. The trim removed 5 bases at V and 0 bases at J, leaving 9 bases unmatched. The germline gives CDR1 MDHEN, CDR2 SYDVKM. In DNA, the CDR3 is TGTGCCAGCAGTACTACTAGCGGCACCAGCTCCTACAATGAGCAGTTCTTC. Translating gives CASSTTSGTSSYNEQFF. Together with reference TRBV28 and TRBJ2-1, the CDR3 gives the full variable domain: DVKVTQSSRYLVKRTGEKVFLECVQDMDHENMFWYRQDPGLGLRLIYFSYDVKMKEKGDIPEGYSVSREKKERFSLILESASTNQTSMYLCASSTTSGTSSYNEQFFGPGTRLTVL.

This chain joins TRBV7-2 and TRBJ1-1, with a weak D call TRBD1 (6 bases). V was shortened by 1 base and J by 11 bases, with 14 bases between the two germline ends. Germline CDR1 SGHTA, CDR2 FQGNSA. There are 13 residues in the CDR3. CDR3 bases: TGTGCCAGCAGCTTAGGGGAAGGGGGTAAGGCTTTCTTT. Amino acids: CASSLGEGGKAFF.

The V call is TRBV7-3, the J call TRBJ2-7, with a weak D call TRBD1 (6 bases). The CDR3 length is 13 residues. Germline values: CDR1 SGHTA, CDR2 FQGTGA. Trimming pared 4 bases from V and 6 bases from J, leaving 13 bases between. In nucleotides, the CDR3 is TGTGCCAGCAGCTCCACAGGGTTTGGCGAGCAGTACTTC. Translating gives CASSSTGFGEQYF.

This chain links TRBV6-6 with TRBJ1-2; D remains ambiguous. CDR3 size: 11 residues. Deletions cut 7 bases from V and 7 bases from J, with 10 bases between. Per germline, CDR1 MNHNY and CDR2 SVGAGI (reference sequence). The CDR3 reads CASNEGGGYTF. DNA for the CDR3: TGTGCCAGCAATGAGGGTGGTGGCTACACCTTC.

The chain joins TRBV29-1 to TRBJ2-1; 13 nucleotides agree with TRBD2. The CDR3 covers 18 residues. Germline CDR1 SQVTM, CDR2 ANQGSEA. J lost 5 bases, V lost 7 bases, and 17 bases had no gene match. CDR3 amino acids: CSGGPGLAGNGGNNEQFF. In DNA, the CDR3 is TGCAGCGGTGGTCCGGGACTAGCGGGAAATGGAGGGAACAATGAGCAGTTCTTC.

This chain links TRBV10-3 with TRBJ2-5; a weak D match, TRBD2 (5 bases). Germline V gene lookup returns CDR1 ENHRY and CDR2 SYGVKD. The CDR3 spans 15 residues. Trimming pared 0 bases from V and 5 bases from J, leaving 13 bases between. CDR3 coding DNA: TGTGCCATCAGTGAGTCGGCTAGCAATGGGGAGACCCAGTACTTC. Translated, it gives CAISESASNGETQYF.

Remarks on this clone: The sample contains more than one DNA sequence encoding this CDR3. V gene TRBV4-2 combines with J gene TRBJ1-2; no clear D. Per germline, CDR1 LGHNA and CDR2 YNFKEQ. Trimming stripped 0 bases from V and 5 bases from J, with 4 bases between. The CDR3 runs 12 residues. CDR3: CASSQDRYGYTF. Written as DNA, the CDR3 is TGTGCCAGCAGCCAAGACCGGTATGGCTACACCTTC.